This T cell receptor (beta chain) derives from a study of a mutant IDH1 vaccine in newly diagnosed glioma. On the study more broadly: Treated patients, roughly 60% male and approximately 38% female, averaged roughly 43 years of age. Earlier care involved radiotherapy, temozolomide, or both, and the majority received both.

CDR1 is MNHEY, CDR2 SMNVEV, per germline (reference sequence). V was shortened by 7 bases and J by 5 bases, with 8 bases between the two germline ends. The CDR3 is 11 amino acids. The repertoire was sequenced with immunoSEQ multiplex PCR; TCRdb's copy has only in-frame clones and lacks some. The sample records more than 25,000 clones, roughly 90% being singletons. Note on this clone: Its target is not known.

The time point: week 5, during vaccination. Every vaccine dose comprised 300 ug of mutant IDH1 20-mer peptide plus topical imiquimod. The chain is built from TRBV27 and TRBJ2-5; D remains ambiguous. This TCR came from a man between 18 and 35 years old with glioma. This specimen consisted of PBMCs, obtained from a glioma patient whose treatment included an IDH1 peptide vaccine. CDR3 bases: TGTGCCAGCACCGACGGCGAGACCCAGTACTTC. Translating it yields CASTDGETQYF.